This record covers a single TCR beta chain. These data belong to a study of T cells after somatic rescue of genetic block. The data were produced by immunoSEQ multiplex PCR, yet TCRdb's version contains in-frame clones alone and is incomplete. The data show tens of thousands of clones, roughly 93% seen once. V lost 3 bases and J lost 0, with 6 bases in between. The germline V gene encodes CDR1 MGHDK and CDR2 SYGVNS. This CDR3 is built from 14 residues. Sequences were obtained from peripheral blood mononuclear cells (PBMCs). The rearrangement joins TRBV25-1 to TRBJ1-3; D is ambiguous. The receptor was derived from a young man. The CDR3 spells CASSDRYSGNTIYF. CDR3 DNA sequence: TGTGCCAGCAGTGACAGATACTCTGGAAACACCATATATTTT.